The rows below give T cell receptor beta chains drawn from one sample of a study of identical twins. MiXCR, applied by TCRdb to the 5' RACE reads, yields one record per CDR3 protein. The repertoire has about 470,000 distinct CDR3 sequences, 24% of them found once; the top ten carry roughly 2.8%. The data were also submitted as part of a second study, on T cells expressing NK-cell markers.

Input material: CD4+ T cells sorted from blood. The receptors were gathered from a woman aged 18-35 years in good health. CDR3s leave out the opening cysteine and the closing phenylalanine or tryptophan.

J,V,CDR3
TRBJ2-7,TRBV5-1,ASNPSPGAYEQY
TRBJ2-7,TRBV6-1,ASRLGWDRESEQY
TRBJ1-1,TRBV29-1,SVVENTEAF
TRBJ2-7,TRBV5-5,ASSLTVAEQY
TRBJ2-1,TRBV9,ASSVDRGSYNEQF
TRBJ1-3,TRBV7-6,ASSLMSGASSGNTIY
TRBJ2-3,TRBV6-1,ASRPSGGGGDTQY
TRBJ2-6,TRBV12-5,ASGLPQSGTGQKESGANVLT
TRBJ1-1,TRBV5-1,ASSLYGTNNEAF
TRBJ1-6,TRBV6-5,ASSYSGGGNSPLH
TRBJ1-4,TRBV5-1,ASSFDSLQEKLF
TRBJ2-1,TRBV20-1,SARFLSGFTYNEQF
TRBJ2-1,TRBV5-1,ASSLEATSYNEQF
TRBJ2-2,TRBV20-1,SVTAMNTGELF
TRBJ1-1,TRBV3-1,ASSGWWNTEAF
TRBJ2-1,TRBV5-1,ASNGVAGAAYNEQF
TRBJ2-3,TRBV9,ASSVAMRDRADTQY
TRBJ2-7,TRBV12-3/TRBV12-4,ASSSQGGHEQY
TRBJ2-2,TRBV7-2,ASSLEGGAAGELF
TRBJ1-4,TRBV15,ATSRDLYEKLF
TRBJ1-1,TRBV5-1,ASSLQGATEAF
TRBJ1-1,TRBV12-3/TRBV12-4,ASRPTRVTGEAF
TRBJ2-2,TRBV3-1,ASSQAREAGELF
TRBJ1-1,TRBV15,ATGKGAGTEAF
TRBJ2-1,TRBV20-1,SATGGGPQGSYNEQF
TRBJ1-6,TRBV20-1,SAPDRGSPLH
TRBJ2-7,TRBV7-9,ASSLALDSLLSAEQY
TRBJ1-1,TRBV2,ASSERGVDEAF
TRBJ2-7,TRBV29-1,SITPTGGEQY
TRBJ2-1,TRBV7-2,ASSLNAPGAQF
TRBJ2-7,TRBV7-9,ASSWTSGDSYEQY
TRBJ2-1,TRBV5-1,ASSSPSAGGLKF
TRBJ1-2,TRBV6-1,ASRRTGTSGYT
TRBJ2-5,TRBV5-1,ASRPGGSETQY
TRBJ1-1,TRBV7-2,ASSPYGQIAF
TRBJ2-1,TRBV5-1,ASSFWGGEGEQF
TRBJ1-1,TRBV6-2/TRBV6-3,ASSYSRRNTEAF
TRBJ2-1,TRBV7-3,ASSPRGERGGSLQF
TRBJ1-6,TRBV21-1,ASSKVRSPLH